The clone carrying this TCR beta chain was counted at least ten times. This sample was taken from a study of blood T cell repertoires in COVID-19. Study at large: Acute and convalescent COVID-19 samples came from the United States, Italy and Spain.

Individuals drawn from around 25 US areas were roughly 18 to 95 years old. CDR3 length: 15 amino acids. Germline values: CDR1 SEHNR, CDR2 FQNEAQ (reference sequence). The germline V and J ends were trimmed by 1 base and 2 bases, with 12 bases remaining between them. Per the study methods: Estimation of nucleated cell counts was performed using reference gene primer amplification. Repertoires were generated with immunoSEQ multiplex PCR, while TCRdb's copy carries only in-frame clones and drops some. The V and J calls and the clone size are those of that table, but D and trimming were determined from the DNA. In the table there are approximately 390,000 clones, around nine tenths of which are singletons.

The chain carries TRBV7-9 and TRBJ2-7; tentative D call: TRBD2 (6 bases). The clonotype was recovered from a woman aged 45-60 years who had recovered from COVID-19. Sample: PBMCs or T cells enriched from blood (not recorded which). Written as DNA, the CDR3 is TGTGCCAGCAGCTTAGATGGTAGCGGACCCTACGAGCAGTACTTC. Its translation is CASSLDGSGPYEQYF.